This T cell receptor (beta chain) was found in a study of blood T cell repertoires in COVID-19. The protocol was immunoSEQ multiplex PCR, while the TCRdb copy is restricted to in-frame clones and leaves out a portion. The data contain 300,000 or so clones, about 89% of them singletons. Losses at the gene ends were 0 bases for V and 2 bases for J; bases not matched to a gene: 2. The CDR3 has 15 residues. Germline lookup yields CDR1 LGHDT and CDR2 YNNKEL (reference sequence). The gene calls are TRBV3-1 (or the pseudogene TRBV3-2) and TRBJ2-3, with 7 bases identical to TRBD2. This sequence was found in a man aged 18 to 30 who had recovered from COVID-19. Sequencing was performed on peripheral blood. CDR3 region: CASSQEREFTDTQYF. The DNA for the CDR3 is TGTGCCAGCAGCCAAGAGCGGGAGTTCACAGATACGCAGTATTTT.